This TCR beta chain was sequenced during a study of Ad26.COV2.S vaccination and SARS-CoV-2 variants. Overall study context: Intramuscular Ad26.COV2.S at 5x10^10 or 1x10^11 viral particles. Study conclusions and caveats: The study found similar non-spike TCR breadth in vaccine and placebo recipients.

V was trimmed by 4 bases and J by 7 bases, leaving 26 bases between them. The CDR3 is 18 amino acids. Germline values: CDR1 MDHEN, CDR2 SYDVKM. Remarks on this clone: The antigen is not known.

Profiling relied on immunoSEQ multiplex PCR, and the TCRdb table lists in-frame clones only, not all of them. Of around 300,000 clones listed, about 85% are singletons. The treatment: 15 to 20 received Ad26.COV2.S at low or high dose, single or two shots; about 5 received placebo; per-sample allocation not given. Samples were taken on day 63 after the first vaccine or placebo injection. The donor was a Boston adult aged 18-55 years. Immunization relied on an Ad26 vector, which expressed Wuhan-strain SARS-CoV-2 spike. This specimen consisted of peripheral blood, obtained in a trial of Ad26.COV2.S vaccine versus placebo. The chain has TRBV28 and TRBJ2-1; D is undetermined. This receptor was obtained from a person aged 18 to 59 who received the Ad26.COV2.S COVID-19 vaccine or a placebo. CDR3 amino acids: CASSSLGGRTPRTNEQFF. The CDR3 DNA reads as TGTGCCAGCAGTTCCCTCGGCGGTCGCACCCCGCGGACGAATGAGCAGTTCTTC.